Listed here are 24 T cell receptor beta chains from one sample, sequenced in a study of shared T cell receptors in the human thymus. Generated by immunoSEQ multiplex PCR, the TCRdb table keeps only in-frame clones and is missing some. The sample gives some 660,000 clones, more than 70% of which show up once; over 0.008% is in the top ten. These data are also associated with another study on human thymus T cells.

The sample taken for sequencing was thymocytes. These receptors came from a boy under three years old with a congenital heart defect.

The chain joins TRBV14 to TRBJ1-2; D might be TRBD1 (6 bases). V shed 0 bases and J shed 4 bases, with 24 bases lying between them. CDR1 and CDR2 from the germline V gene are SGHDN and FVKESK. CDR3 length: 19 amino acids. The CDR3 bases are TGTGCCAGCAGCCAAGATTGGAGTGTCGGGGGGGCAGCCTTCTATGGCTACACCTTC. This codes for CASSQDWSVGGAAFYGYTF.

The chain carries TRBV19 and TRBJ1-6; D is undetermined. Germline values: CDR1 LNHDA, CDR2 SQIVND (reference sequence). This CDR3 is 15 amino acids long. Trimming cost V 5 bases and J 7 bases, with 15 bases left between them. For the CDR3, the DNA is TGTGCCAGTAGTCGACGAGGGCCTTGGAATTCACCCCTCCACTTT. Protein product: CASSRRGPWNSPLHF.

The chain recombines TRBV7-9 with TRBJ2-7, with 16 bases lining up with TRBD2. There are 18 residues in the CDR3. Germline-derived CDR1 and CDR2 are SEHNR and FQNEAQ (reference sequence). After removal of 5 bases from V and 2 bases from J, the junction contained 9 bases not matched to a gene. The CDR3 loop is CASSRPGLAGGNTYEQYF. CDR3 sequence (DNA): TGTGCCAGCAGCCGGCCGGGACTAGCGGGAGGGAATACCTACGAGCAGTACTTC.

The chain employs TRBV28 and TRBJ2-2, with 12 positions matching TRBD2. Germline V gives CDR1 MDHEN, CDR2 SYDVKM. V gave up 5 bases and J gave up 7 bases; unmatched junction bases: 8. CDR3 size: 16 residues. For the CDR3, the DNA is TGTGCCAGCAGTCTACGACTAGCGGGAGCCGACGGGGAGCTGTTTTTT. Its protein product is CASSLRLAGADGELFF.

This chain connects TRBV7-6 to TRBJ2-5, with TRBD2 matching over 11 bases. Trimming removed 2 bases from V and 1 base from J; junction bases left unmatched: 6. The CDR3 totals 17 residues. Germline CDR1 SGHVS, CDR2 FNYEAQ. CDR3: CASSLRPGTSGQETQYF. The CDR3 DNA reads TGTGCCAGCAGCTTAAGGCCCGGGACTAGCGGCCAAGAGACCCAGTACTTC.

The rearrangement uses TRBV19 and TRBJ2-3, with 11 bases fitting TRBD2. From germline, CDR1 is LNHDA and CDR2 SQIVND (reference sequence). The trim removed 3 bases at V and 0 bases at J, leaving 17 bases unmatched. The CDR3 consists of 21 residues. The CDR3 coding sequence is TGTGCCAGTAGTATTGCGGTTCTAGCGGGGGGCCAGCTTATTAGCACAGATACGCAGTATTTT. It yields the protein CASSIAVLAGGQLISTDTQYF.

This chain links TRBV7-2 with TRBJ2-1, with 12 bases fitting TRBD2. The CDR3 covers 16 residues. Germline V gene sequence: CDR1 SGHTA, CDR2 FQGNSA. Trimming took 1 base from V and 4 from J; bases not matched to a gene: 2. CDR3 residues: CASSLGLAGGYNEQFF. DNA of the CDR3: TGTGCCAGCAGCTTAGGTCTAGCGGGGGGGTACAATGAGCAGTTCTTC. Using reference TRBV7-2 and TRBJ2-1 for the parts outside the CDR3, the full variable domain is GAGVSQSPSNKVTEKGKDVELRCDPISGHTALYWYRQSLGQGLEFLIYFQGNSAPDKSGLPSDRFSAERTGGSVSTLTIQRTQQEDSAVYLCASSLGLAGGYNEQFFGPGTRLTVL.

V gene TRBV14 combines with J gene TRBJ2-7; 8 bases map to TRBD1. The junction had 2 bases not matched to a gene; V was cut back by 0 bases and J by 1 base. The germline CDR1 and CDR2 sequences are SGHDN and FVKESK. The CDR3 has 15 amino acids. This chain's CDR3 is CASSQDTGGSYEQYF. CDR3 coding DNA: TGTGCCAGCAGCCAAGACACAGGGGGATCCTACGAGCAGTACTTC.

The gene calls are TRBV19 and TRBJ2-1, with D possibly TRBD2 on 6 matching bases. CDR3 length: 18 residues. In germline, CDR1 is LNHDA, CDR2 SQIVND (reference sequence). V was cut by 4 bases and J by 7 bases, with 26 bases left in between. The CDR3 sequence is CASSTPSPRGVAANEQFF. CDR3 sequence (DNA): TGTGCCAGTAGTACACCGAGCCCTAGGGGAGTAGCGGCTAATGAGCAGTTCTTC.

This clone was detected once. The chain links TRBV10-2 to TRBJ2-7; 7 nucleotides line up with TRBD2. Germline CDR1 is WSHSY and CDR2 is SAAADI. V lost 6 bases and J lost 6; bases outside the gene matches: 11. There are 14 residues in the CDR3. The CDR3 DNA is TGCGCCAGCAGGGATCAGCGGGAACACTCCGAGCAGTACTTC. It is translated as CASRDQREHSEQYF.

This clone was counted between two and nine times. CDR3 region: CASSEDRGLQPQHF. CDR3 sequence (DNA): TGTGCCAGCAGTGAAGACAGGGGGCTTCAGCCCCAGCATTTT. The rearrangement links TRBV6-1 to TRBJ1-5; 9 nucleotides align to TRBD1. The ends lost 1 base at V and 6 bases at J; junction bases unmatched: 1. The CDR3 extends over 14 amino acids. The germline CDR1 and CDR2 sequences are MNHNS and SASEGT.

This sequence joins TRBV28 and TRBJ2-5; tentative D call: TRBD2 (5 bases). Germline assignment: CDR1 MDHEN and CDR2 SYDVKM. V was trimmed by 5 bases and J by 6 bases, leaving 16 bases between them. This CDR3 contains 14 residues. CDR3 in DNA: TGTGCCAGCAGTGTGGCAGGTCCGGGGAAGACCCAGTACTTC. It specifies CASSVAGPGKTQYF. The variable domain in full, completed from reference TRBV28 and TRBJ2-5, reads DVKVTQSSRYLVKRTGEKVFLECVQDMDHENMFWYRQDPGLGLRLIYFSYDVKMKEKGDIPEGYSVSREKKERFSLILESASTNQTSMYLCASSVAGPGKTQYFGPGTRLLVL.

The gene calls are TRBV4-3 and TRBJ2-7, with TRBD1 as a possible D gene (6 bases). Germline V gene data show CDR1 as LGHNA and CDR2 as YSLEER. CDR3 length: 15 residues. V was trimmed by 0 bases and J by 3 bases, leaving 12 bases between them. The CDR3 sequence is CASSQDVDSYYEQYF. In nucleotides, the CDR3 is TGCGCCAGCAGCCAAGATGTGGACAGTTACTACGAGCAGTACTTC.

V is TRBV5-6 and J is TRBJ1-4; maybe TRBD1 (6 bases). V lost 4 bases and J lost 4, with 20 bases in between. This CDR3 spans 17 amino acids. The germline gives CDR1 SGHDT, CDR2 YYEEEE. The CDR3 DNA reads TGTGCCAGCAGCACAGGTGGGACCGGGACAAATAATGAAAAACTGTTTTTT. This codes for CASSTGGTGTNNEKLFF.

The genes are TRBV4-3 and TRBJ2-1; TRBD2 agrees at 11 bases. The CDR3 is 18 residues long. V lost 1 base to trimming and J lost 3 bases; unmatched junction nucleotides: 8. Germline CDR1 and CDR2: LGHNA and YSLEER. CDR3 loop: CASSQVGLAGGLYNEQFF. CDR3 sequence (DNA): TGCGCCAGCAGCCAAGTGGGTTTAGCGGGAGGGCTCTACAATGAGCAGTTCTTC.

The chain combines TRBV28 with TRBJ2-6; D may be TRBD1 (5 bases). V was cut by 0 bases and J by 0 bases, with 12 bases left in between. The CDR3 is 18 residues long. Germline CDR1 reads MDHEN; CDR2 reads SYDVKM. The CDR3 is CASSLWSGILSGANVLTF. The CDR3 DNA follows: TGTGCCAGCAGTTTATGGTCAGGGATACTCTCTGGGGCCAACGTCCTGACTTTC.

In its sample, this clone was seen a few times. The CDR3, as DNA: TGCGCCAGCAGCGCCTCGGGTAGGTTCCAAGAGACCCAGTACTTC. Encoded protein: CASSASGRFQETQYF. The gene calls are TRBV5-1 and TRBJ2-5, with unresolved D. CDR1 is SGHRS, CDR2 YFSETQ, per germline. CDR3 length equals 15 residues. Deletions cut 4 bases from V and 1 base from J, with 14 bases between.

V usage is TRBV27 and J usage is TRBJ1-2; 7 nucleotides line up with TRBD1. CDR1 MNHEY and CDR2 SMNVEV come from the germline V gene (reference sequence). The CDR3 loop spans 18 amino acids. J gave up 1 base and V 6 bases, and 17 bases lay outside the gene matches. CDR3 protein: CASSQKQGRPYNNYGYTF. The CDR3 DNA reads TGTGCCAGCAGCCAAAAACAGGGGCGTCCATACAATAACTATGGCTACACCTTC.

The chain recombines TRBV11-3 with TRBJ1-6, with a tentative D call TRBD1 (6 bases). CDR3 size: 11 residues. The V end was cut by 2 bases, the J end by 14 bases, with 7 bases between. Germline-derived CDR1 and CDR2 are SGHNT and YENEEA. The CDR3 nucleotides read TGTGCCAGCAGCTTACAGGGGTCCCTCCACTTT. Its protein product is CASSLQGSLHF.

The V gene is TRBV28, the J gene TRBJ1-2; 9 nucleotides align to TRBD1. CDR3 length equals 14 residues. Per germline, CDR1 MDHEN and CDR2 SYDVKM. Trimming removed 6 bases from V and 4 bases from J; junction bases left unmatched: 6. CDR3 sequence (DNA): TGTGCCAGCAGATCGACAGGGGGTCGCTATGGCTACACCTTC. Translated: CASRSTGGRYGYTF.

The V gene is TRBV2, the J gene TRBJ2-1, with 10 bases matching TRBD2. The germline V gene has CDR1 SNHLY and CDR2 FYNNEI. The J segment lost 6 bases and the V segment lost 5 bases, leaving 10 bases of the junction unmatched. The CDR3 has 16 amino acids. The CDR3 sequence: CASSRPTSGDVNEQFF. The CDR3 DNA follows: TGTGCCAGCAGTCGCCCAACTAGCGGGGATGTCAATGAGCAGTTCTTC.

The V gene is TRBV9, the J gene TRBJ1-2; 7 nucleotides match TRBD1. The CDR3 is 13 amino acids. Germline-derived CDR1 and CDR2 are SGDLS and YYNGEE. Trimming removed 3 bases from V and 4 bases from J; junction bases left unmatched: 3. CDR3 DNA sequence: TGTGCCAGCAGCGCGACAGGGACCTATGGCTACACCTTC. The encoded protein is CASSATGTYGYTF.

The chain carries TRBV11-2 and TRBJ2-1; tentatively, D is TRBD1 (6 bases). Germline V CDR1 and CDR2: SGHAT, FQNNGV. Trimming left V 3 bases short and J 8 bases short, with 14 bases between. The CDR3 covers 14 residues. The CDR3 is CASSLDSGRDEQFF. The CDR3 DNA is TGTGCCAGCAGCTTGGACAGTGGGCGGGATGAGCAGTTCTTC.

The gene calls are TRBV5-1 and TRBJ1-1; tentatively, D is TRBD1 (6 bases). This CDR3 is built from 16 residues. The V and J ends lost 3 bases and 1 base respectively, with 16 bases between them. CDR1 is SGHRS, CDR2 YFSETQ, per germline. In DNA form, the CDR3 reads TGCGCCAGCAGCTACACATACAGGGATCCGAACACTGAAGCTTTCTTT. Translated: CASSYTYRDPNTEAFF.